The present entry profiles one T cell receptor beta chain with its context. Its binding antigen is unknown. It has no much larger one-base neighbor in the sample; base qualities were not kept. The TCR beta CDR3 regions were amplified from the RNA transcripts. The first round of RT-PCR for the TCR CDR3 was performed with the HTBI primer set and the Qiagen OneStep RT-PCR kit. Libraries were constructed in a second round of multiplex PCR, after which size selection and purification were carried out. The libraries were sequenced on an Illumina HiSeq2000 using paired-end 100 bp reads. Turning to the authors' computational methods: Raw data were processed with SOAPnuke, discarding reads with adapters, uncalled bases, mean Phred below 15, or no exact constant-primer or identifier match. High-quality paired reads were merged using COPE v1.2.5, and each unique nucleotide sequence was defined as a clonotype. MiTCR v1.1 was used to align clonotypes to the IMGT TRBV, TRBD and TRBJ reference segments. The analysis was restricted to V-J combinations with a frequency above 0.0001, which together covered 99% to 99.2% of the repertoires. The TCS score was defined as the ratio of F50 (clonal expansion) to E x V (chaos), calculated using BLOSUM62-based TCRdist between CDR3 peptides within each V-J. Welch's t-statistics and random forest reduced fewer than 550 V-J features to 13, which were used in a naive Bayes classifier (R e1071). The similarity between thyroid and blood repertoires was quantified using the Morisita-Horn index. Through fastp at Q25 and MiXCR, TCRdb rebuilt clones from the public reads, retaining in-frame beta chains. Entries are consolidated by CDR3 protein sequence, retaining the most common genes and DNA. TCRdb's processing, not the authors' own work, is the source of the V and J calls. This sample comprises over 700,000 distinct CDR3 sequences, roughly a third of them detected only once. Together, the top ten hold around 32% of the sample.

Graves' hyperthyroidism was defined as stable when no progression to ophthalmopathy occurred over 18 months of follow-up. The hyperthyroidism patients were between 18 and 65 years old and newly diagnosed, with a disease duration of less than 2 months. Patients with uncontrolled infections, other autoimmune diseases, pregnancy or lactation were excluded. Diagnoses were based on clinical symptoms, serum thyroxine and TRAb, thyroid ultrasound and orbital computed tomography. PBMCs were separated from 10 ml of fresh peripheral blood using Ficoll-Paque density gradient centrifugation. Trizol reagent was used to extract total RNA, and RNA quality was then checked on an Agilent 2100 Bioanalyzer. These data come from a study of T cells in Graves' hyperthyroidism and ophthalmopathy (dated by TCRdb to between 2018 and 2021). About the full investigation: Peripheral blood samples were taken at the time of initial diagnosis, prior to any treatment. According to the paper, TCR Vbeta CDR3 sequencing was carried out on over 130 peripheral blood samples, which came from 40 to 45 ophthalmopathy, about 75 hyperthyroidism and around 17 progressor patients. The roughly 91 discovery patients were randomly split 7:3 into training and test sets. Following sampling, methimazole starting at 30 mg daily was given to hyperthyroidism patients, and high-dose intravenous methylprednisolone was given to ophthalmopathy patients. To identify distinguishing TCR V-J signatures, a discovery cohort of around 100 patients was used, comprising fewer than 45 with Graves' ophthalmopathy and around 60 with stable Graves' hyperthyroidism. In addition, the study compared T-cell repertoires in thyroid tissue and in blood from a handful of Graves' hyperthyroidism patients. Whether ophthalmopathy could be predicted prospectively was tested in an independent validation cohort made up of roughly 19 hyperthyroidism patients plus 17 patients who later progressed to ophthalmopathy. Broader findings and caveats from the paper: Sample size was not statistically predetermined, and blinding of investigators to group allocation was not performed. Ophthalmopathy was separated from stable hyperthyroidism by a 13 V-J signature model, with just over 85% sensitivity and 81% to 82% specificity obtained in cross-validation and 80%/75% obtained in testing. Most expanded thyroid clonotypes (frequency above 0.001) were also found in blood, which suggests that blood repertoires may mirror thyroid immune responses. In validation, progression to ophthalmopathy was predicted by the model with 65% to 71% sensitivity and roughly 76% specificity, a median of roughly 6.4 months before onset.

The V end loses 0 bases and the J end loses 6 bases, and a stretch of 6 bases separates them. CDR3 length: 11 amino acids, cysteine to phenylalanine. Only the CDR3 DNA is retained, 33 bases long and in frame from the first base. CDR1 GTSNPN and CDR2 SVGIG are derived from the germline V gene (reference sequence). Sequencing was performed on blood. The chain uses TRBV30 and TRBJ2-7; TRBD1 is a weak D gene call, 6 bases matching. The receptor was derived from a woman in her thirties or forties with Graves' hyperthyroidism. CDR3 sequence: CAWSVGGEQYF. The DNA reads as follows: TGTGCCTGGAGTGTAGGGGGCGAGCAGTACTTC. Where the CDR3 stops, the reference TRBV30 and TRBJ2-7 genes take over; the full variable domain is SQTIHQWPATLVQPVGSPLSLECTVEGTSNPNLYWYRQAAGRGLQLLFYSVGIGQISSEVPQNLSASRPQDRQFILSSKKLLLSDSGFYLCAWSVGGEQYFGPGTRLTVT.